The 19 T cell receptor beta chains below all came from one sample that was sequenced in a study of T cell responses to AZD1222 COVID-19 vaccine. Only in-frame clones appear in the TCRdb table, and some are missing; sequencing was by immunoSEQ multiplex PCR. Here the sample spans approximately 79,000 clones, 80% to 90% being singletons. The starting material was peripheral blood, obtained on day 0 of AZD1222 vaccination. The source of these receptors is an adult in good health.

The chain couples TRBV28 to TRBJ1-2; no firm D call. Trimming removed 2 bases from V and 3 bases from J, with 13 bases in between. The CDR3 consists of 15 residues. From germline, CDR1 is MDHEN and CDR2 SYDVKM. In DNA, the CDR3 is TGTGCCAGCAGTTTACTCAGCCCACCCCACTATGGCTACACCTTC. Its protein is CASSLLSPPHYGYTF.

The chain combines TRBV25-1 with TRBJ2-7, with D tentatively TRBD2 (6 bases). Germline assignment: CDR1 MGHDK and CDR2 SYGVNS. V was shortened by 4 bases and J by 1 base, with 14 bases between the two germline ends. CDR3 size: 15 residues. The CDR3 loop reads CASSGGRRGSYEQYF. The DNA for the CDR3 is TGTGCCAGCAGTGGCGGCCGGCGGGGATCCTACGAGCAGTACTTC.

The chain employs TRBV11-1 and TRBJ1-2, with 7 positions matching TRBD1. Trimming cost V 5 bases and J 6 bases; bases outside gene matches: 12. The CDR3 loop spans 15 amino acids. Germline loops: CDR1 SGHAT, CDR2 FQDESV (reference sequence). CDR3 DNA sequence: TGTGCCAGCAGCCCCAGGACAGGCCTTTTGGATGGCTACACCTTC. This translates into CASSPRTGLLDGYTF.

This clone occurred a few times. The chain uses TRBV6-5 and TRBJ2-1; possibly TRBD2 for D (7 bases). The CDR3 length is 14 residues. Trimming took 6 bases from V and 5 from J, leaving 14 bases between them. Germline CDR1 reads MNHEY; CDR2 reads SVGAGI. In DNA form, the CDR3 reads TGTGCCAGCAGCTTTGGGGGGGGCCACAATGAGCAGTTCTTC. Protein product: CASSFGGGHNEQFF.

This rearrangement joins TRBV27 to TRBJ2-3; D call uncertain. The V gene's germline CDR1 is MNHEY and CDR2 SMNVEV (reference sequence). V gave up 3 bases and J gave up 6 bases, with 10 bases separating them. CDR3 length: 13 residues. CDR3 bases: TGTGCCAGCAGTTTTTCAGGACCCGATACGCAGTATTTT. Its translation is CASSFSGPDTQYF.

The chain employs TRBV18 and TRBJ2-1, with a weak D call TRBD2 (6 bases). Germline assignment: CDR1 KGHSH and CDR2 LQKENI. Trimming left V 4 bases short and J 2 bases short, with 9 bases between. This CDR3 comprises 14 residues. CDR3 residues: CASSRRGAYNEQFF. The CDR3 DNA follows: TGTGCCAGCTCACGGCGGGGCGCCTACAATGAGCAGTTCTTC. Full variable domain (outside the CDR3, taken from reference TRBV18 and TRBJ2-1): NAGVMQNPRHLVRRRGQEARLRCSPMKGHSHVYWYRQLPEEGLKFMVYLQKENIIDESGMPKERFSAEFPKEGPSILRIQQVVRGDSAAYFCASSRRGAYNEQFFGPGTRLTVL.

The V and J genes are TRBV5-6 and TRBJ2-1, with D perhaps matching TRBD1 or TRBD2 (5 bases each). Looked up from germline, CDR1 is SGHDT and CDR2 is YYEEEE. V lost 1 base, J lost 8 bases, and 10 bases lay in between. This CDR3 has 13 amino acids. The CDR3 DNA sequence: TGTGCCAGCAGCTTGCGTCGAGGGGATGAGCAGTTCTTC. This translates into CASSLRRGDEQFF. The entire variable domain, with the rest obtained from reference TRBV5-6 and TRBJ2-1, is as follows: DAGVTQSPTHLIKTRGQQVTLRCSPKSGHDTVSWYQQALGQGPQFIFQYYEEEERQRGNFPDRFSGHQFPNYSSELNVNALLLGDSALYLCASSLRRGDEQFFGPGTRLTVL.

The chain combines TRBV5-6 with TRBJ2-7; D assignment may be TRBD1 or TRBD2 (5 bases each). Trimming shortened V by 2 bases and J by 0 bases, and 18 bases separated the two germline ends. CDR3 size: 17 residues. CDR1 and CDR2 (germline): SGHDT, YYEEEE. In nucleotides, the CDR3 is TGTGCCAGCAGCTTCGGGACGAAAAGGAACAGCTCCTACGAGCAGTACTTC. This codes for CASSFGTKRNSSYEQYF.

This chain joins TRBV18 and TRBJ2-4, with a weak D call TRBD2 (5 bases). V lost 8 bases, J lost 0 bases, and 14 bases lay in between. Germline CDR1 KGHSH, CDR2 LQKENI. The CDR3 sequence is 15 residues long. The CDR3 bases are TGTGCCAGCGCGAGGGAGAGGCTAGCCAAAAACATTCAGTACTTC. Translating it yields CASARERLAKNIQYF.

CDR3 nucleotides: TGTGCCAGCAGCTCTTCCGGACTACTCTACGAGCAGTACTTC. Its translation: CASSSSGLLYEQYF. The rearrangement links TRBV7-9 to TRBJ2-7; the D gene is possibly TRBD2 (6 bases). The V gene's germline CDR1 is SEHNR and CDR2 FQNEAQ (reference sequence). Trimming left V 4 bases short and J 3 bases short, with 13 bases between. The CDR3 extends over 14 amino acids.

This clone was seen a handful of times. The CDR3 DNA reads TGTGCCAGCGGAGACAGGGGATCCCATTCACCCCTCCACTTT. This gives the protein CASGDRGSHSPLHF. The rearrangement joins TRBV5-4 to TRBJ1-6; 8 nucleotides agree with TRBD1. V trimming: 7 bases; J trimming: 8 bases; junction bases outside the gene matches: 8. This CDR3 has 14 amino acids. Germline CDR1 and CDR2: SGHNT and YYREEE (reference sequence).

V and J are TRBV7-9 and TRBJ1-2; D call uncertain. CDR3 length: 15 residues. With 5 bases removed from V and 4 bases from J, the gap between germline ends came to 17 bases. Germline-derived CDR1 and CDR2 are SEHNR and FQNEAQ (reference sequence). The CDR3 spells CASSPGGGLTYGYTF. The CDR3 DNA reads as TGTGCCAGCAGCCCCGGTGGAGGGCTTACCTATGGCTACACCTTC.

The genes are TRBV7-3 and TRBJ1-1; the D is unclear. Germline CDR1 is SGHTA and CDR2 is FQGTGA. The CDR3 has 14 residues. The V end lost 2 bases, the J end lost 0 bases, and 7 bases lay between the germline ends. CDR3 sequence: CASSLSSMNTEAFF. The CDR3, as DNA: TGTGCCAGCAGCTTATCCAGCATGAACACTGAAGCTTTCTTT.

The rearrangement joins TRBV21-1 to TRBJ2-6. TRBV21-1 is assigned pseudogene status. The CDR3 consists of 18 residues. DNA for the CDR3: TGTGCCAGCATAGGACGGACGGCCTACAGCTCTGGGGCCAACGTCCTGACTTTC. The encoded protein is CASIGRTAYSSGANVLTF.

This clone was observed a single time. The CDR3 here is CASSQVDTRSGNTIYF. In DNA form, the CDR3 reads TGCGCCAGCAGCCAAGTGGACACCCGCTCTGGAAACACCATATATTTT. The rearrangement uses TRBV4-3 and TRBJ1-3; D may be TRBD1 (5 bases). The CDR3 spans 16 residues. Germline V CDR1 and CDR2: LGHNA, YSLEER. V gave up 1 base and J gave up 0 bases, with 10 bases separating them.

This clone was counted only a few times. V usage is TRBV7-9 and J usage is TRBJ2-7; 7 bases are a match to TRBD2. This CDR3 region has 15 residues. The ends lost 5 bases at V and 5 bases at J; junction bases unmatched: 12. Looked up from germline, CDR1 is SEHNR and CDR2 is FQNEAQ (reference sequence). This CDR3 is CASSPPGGRVHEQYF. The CDR3 coding sequence is TGTGCCAGCAGCCCCCCGGGAGGCAGAGTCCACGAGCAGTACTTC. The whole variable domain, filled in from reference TRBV7-9 and TRBJ2-7, reads DTGVSQNPRHKITKRGQNVTFRCDPISEHNRLYWYRQTLGQGPEFLTYFQNEAQLEKSRLLSDRFSAERPKGSFSTLEIQRTEQGDSAMYLCASSPPGGRVHEQYFGPGTRLTVT.

This clone was recorded a few times. This chain joins TRBV6-1 and TRBJ1-4, with TRBD1 matching 10 bases. This CDR3 comprises 17 residues. Germline CDR1 and CDR2: MNHNS and SASEGT. Trimming took 4 bases from V and 2 from J; bases not matched to a gene: 7. CDR3: CASSGRPTGGTNEKLFF. The CDR3 DNA is TGTGCCAGCAGTGGACGGCCGACAGGGGGCACTAATGAAAAACTGTTTTTT.

V gene TRBV7-7 combines with J gene TRBJ2-1; D call uncertain. Germline lookup yields CDR1 SSHAT and CDR2 FNYEAQ (reference sequence). The CDR3 is 15 amino acids. V was shortened by 2 bases and J by 8 bases, with 16 bases between the two germline ends. The CDR3 spells CASSLLAAGSDEQFF. The DNA of the CDR3 is TGTGCCAGCAGCTTACTCGCGGCAGGCTCAGATGAGCAGTTCTTC.

J is TRBJ1-2 and V is TRBV27; weak D call: TRBD1 (6 bases). Trimming stripped 3 bases from V and 5 bases from J, with 16 bases between. CDR3 length: 15 residues. Germline V gene sequence: CDR1 MNHEY, CDR2 SMNVEV (reference sequence). The CDR3 nucleotides read TGTGCCAGCAGTTTCACCAACTACGGACAGTATGGCTACACCTTC. Amino acid sequence: CASSFTNYGQYGYTF.